This note documents a single T cell receptor beta chain sequence. Its cognate antigen is unknown. Clones were sequenced by immunoSEQ multiplex PCR, and TCRdb holds only the in-frame ones, with some missing. The table includes approximately 2,000,000 clones, 85% to 95% detected once. The source of the sample is a study of shared clonotypes between healthy human individuals. Across the whole study: Three CD4 naive, three CD4 memory, two CD8 naive and one CD8 memory plate were used per donor.

Germline-derived CDR1 and CDR2 are MDHEN and SYDVKM. Trimming cost V 8 bases and J 0 bases; bases outside gene matches: 21. CDR3 size: 19 residues. The study, taken as a whole, reports: Only a few donors were included, so the genetic and exposure-history diversity represented was limited. Expectations were that clonotype sharing among donors would be affected by sequencing depth.

What was sequenced was naive CD4+ T cells from PBMCs. Subset indicated: CD45RA+ positively selected. This TCR came from a man between 18 and 29 years old in good health. Some clones in this sample may be carry-over from other donors' samples. The rearrangement joins TRBV28 to TRBJ1-1, with 7 bases matching TRBD1. The CDR3 DNA reads as TGTGCCAGCCACTATATCGGAGGGGGCCGACGGGATGTGAACACTGAAGCTTTCTTT. As protein: CASHYIGGGRRDVNTEAFF.